This passage covers 2 T cell receptor beta chains from one sample sequenced in a study of cytotoxic CD8 clonotypes in ibrutinib-treated CLL. Produced via immunoSEQ multiplex PCR; TCRdb's table is partial and in-frame only. Of 110,000 to 150,000 clones listed, about 75% are singletons. The sample was PBMCs, taken after 24 months of ibrutinib treatment. The receptors were sampled from a human donor with chronic lymphocytic leukemia.

The chain has TRBV7-2 and TRBJ2-7; the match to TRBD1 covers 9 bases. Germline trimming cut 3 bases from V and 2 bases from J; bases unmatched to any gene: 8. CDR1 is SGHTA, CDR2 FQGNSA, per germline. The CDR3 loop spans 16 amino acids. CDR3 sequence: CASSFIPGQGTYEQYF. CDR3 sequence (DNA): TGTGCCAGCAGCTTCATCCCGGGACAGGGTACCTACGAGCAGTACTTC.

In DNA form, the CDR3 reads TGTGCCTGGAGTGCCTACGGACTAGCTGGCGAGACCCAGTACTTC. The encoded protein is CAWSAYGLAGETQYF. The chain couples TRBV30 to TRBJ2-5, with 8 bases lining up with TRBD2. V was pared by 1 base and J by 5 bases, with 9 bases of the junction left unmatched. Germline loops: CDR1 GTSNPN, CDR2 SVGIG (reference sequence). The CDR3 spans 15 residues.